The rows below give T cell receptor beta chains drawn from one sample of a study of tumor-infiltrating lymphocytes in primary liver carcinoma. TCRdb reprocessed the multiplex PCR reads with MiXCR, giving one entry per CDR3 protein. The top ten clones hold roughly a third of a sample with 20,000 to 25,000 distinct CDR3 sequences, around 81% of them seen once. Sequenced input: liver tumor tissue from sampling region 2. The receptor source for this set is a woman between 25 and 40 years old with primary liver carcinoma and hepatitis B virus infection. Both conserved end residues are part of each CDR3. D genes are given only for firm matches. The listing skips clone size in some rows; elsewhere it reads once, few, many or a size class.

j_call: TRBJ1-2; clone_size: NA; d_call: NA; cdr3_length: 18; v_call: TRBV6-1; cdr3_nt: TGTGCCAGTAGTGAACGGTCCCGGGTCCTTAAATCTAACTATGGCTACACCTTC; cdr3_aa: CASSERSRVLKSNYGYTF
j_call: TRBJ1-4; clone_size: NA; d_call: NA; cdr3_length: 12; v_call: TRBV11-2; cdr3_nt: TGTGCCACCAGCCCCTGGGGGGGGAAACAGTTTTTT; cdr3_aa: CATSPWGGKQFF
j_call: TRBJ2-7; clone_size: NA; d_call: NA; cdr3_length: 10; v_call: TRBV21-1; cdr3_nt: TGTGCCGGCAGGTTAACAGAGCAGTACTTC; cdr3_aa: CAGRLTEQYF
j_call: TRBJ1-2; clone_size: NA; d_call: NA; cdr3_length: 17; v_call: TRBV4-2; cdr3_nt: TGTGCCAGCAGCCAAGTTTCACTAGGTCAACAAATCTATGGCTACACCTTC; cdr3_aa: CASSQVSLGQQIYGYTF
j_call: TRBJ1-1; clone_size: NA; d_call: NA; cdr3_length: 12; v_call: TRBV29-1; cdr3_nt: TGTAGCATCGAGAGAGGGAGCACTGAAGCTTTCTTT; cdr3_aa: CSIERGSTEAFF
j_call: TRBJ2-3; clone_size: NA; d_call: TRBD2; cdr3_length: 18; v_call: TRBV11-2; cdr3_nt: TGTGCAAGCAGCCTCACCTTTGGGACTAGCGGGAGTTTAGAAACGCAGTATTTT; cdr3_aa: CASSLTFGTSGSLETQYF
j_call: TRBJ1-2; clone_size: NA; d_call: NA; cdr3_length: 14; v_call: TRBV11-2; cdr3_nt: TGTGCCGGCAGTTTAAGGGAAACTAACTATGGCTACACCTTC; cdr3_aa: CAGSLRETNYGYTF
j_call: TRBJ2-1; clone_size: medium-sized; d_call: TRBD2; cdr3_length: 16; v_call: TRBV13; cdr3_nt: TGTGCCAGCAGCACCGGGACTAGCGGGGCATACAATGAGCAGTTCTTC; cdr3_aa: CASSTGTSGAYNEQFF
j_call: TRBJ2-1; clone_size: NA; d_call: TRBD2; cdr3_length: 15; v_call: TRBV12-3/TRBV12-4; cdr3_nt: TGTGCCAGCAACCTGTTCGGGACTAGTGGACTTGAGCAGTTCTTC; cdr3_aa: CASNLFGTSGLEQFF
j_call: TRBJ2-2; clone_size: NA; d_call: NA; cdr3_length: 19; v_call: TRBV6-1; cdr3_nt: TGTGCCAGCAGTGAAAACCCTCCCGGGGGCGCCGTGAACACCGGGGAGCTGTTTTTC; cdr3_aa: CASSENPPGGAVNTGELFF
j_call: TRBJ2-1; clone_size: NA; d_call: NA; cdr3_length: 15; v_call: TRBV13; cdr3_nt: TGTATCAGCAGCTTCGAGCGGAGCCCCTACGATGAGCAGTTCTTC; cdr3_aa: CISSFERSPYDEQFF
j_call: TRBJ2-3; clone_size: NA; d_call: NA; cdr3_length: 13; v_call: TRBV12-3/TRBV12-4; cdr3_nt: TGTGCCAACAGTTATCAGTACACAGTTACGCGGTATTTT; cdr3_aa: CANSYQYTVTRYF
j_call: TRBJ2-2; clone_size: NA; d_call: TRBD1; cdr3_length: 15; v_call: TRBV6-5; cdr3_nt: TGTGCCAGCAGTAGGCGGACAGGGTTCACCGGGGAGCTATTTTTT; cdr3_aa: CASSRRTGFTGELFF
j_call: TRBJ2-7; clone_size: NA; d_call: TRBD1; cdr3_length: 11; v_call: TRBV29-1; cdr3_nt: TGCGGCGTTGGGACAGGGTATGAACAGTACTTC; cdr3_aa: CGVGTGYEQYF
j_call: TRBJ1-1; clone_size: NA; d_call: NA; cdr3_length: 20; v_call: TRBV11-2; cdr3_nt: TGTGCCAGCAGCGCTCGGGTCTGGGGACGCAAGAGGTGGAGTAACACTGAAGCTTTCTTT; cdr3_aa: CASSARVWGRKRWSNTEAFF
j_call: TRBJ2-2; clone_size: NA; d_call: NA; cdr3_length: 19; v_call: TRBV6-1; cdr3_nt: TGTGCCAGCAGTGGAACCCTTCCCGGGGGCGCCGCGAACATTGGGGAGCTGTTTTTT; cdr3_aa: CASSGTLPGGAANIGELFF
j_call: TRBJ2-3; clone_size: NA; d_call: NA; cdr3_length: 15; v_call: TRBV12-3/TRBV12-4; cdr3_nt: TGTGCCAGCGGTTTTCCTCCTCCTAGCACAGATACGAAGTATTTT; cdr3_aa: CASGFPPPSTDTKYF
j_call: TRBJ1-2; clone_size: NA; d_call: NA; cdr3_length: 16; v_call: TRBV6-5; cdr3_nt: TGTGCCAGCAGTTACCAAGAACCTGGTATGGGCTACGGCTACACCTTC; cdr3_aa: CASSYQEPGMGYGYTF
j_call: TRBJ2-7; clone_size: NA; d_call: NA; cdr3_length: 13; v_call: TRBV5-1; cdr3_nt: TGCGCCAGCAGCTCCGATAGCGTGATCGGCCAGTACTTC; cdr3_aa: CASSSDSVIGQYF
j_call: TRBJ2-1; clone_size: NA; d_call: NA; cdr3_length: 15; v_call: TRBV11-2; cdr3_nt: TGTGCCAGCAGCTCTGAGGGGACCTCCTACAATGAGCAGTTCTTC; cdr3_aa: CASSSEGTSYNEQFF
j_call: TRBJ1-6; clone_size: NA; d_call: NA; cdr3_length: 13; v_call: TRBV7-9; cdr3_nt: TGTGCCAGCACCAAATCGGAGGATTCACCCCCCCACTTT; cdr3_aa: CASTKSEDSPPHF
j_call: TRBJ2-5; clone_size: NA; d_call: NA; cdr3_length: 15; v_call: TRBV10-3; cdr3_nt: TGTGCCATCAGTGAGTGGGCTACCAGACGAGAGACCCGGTACTTC; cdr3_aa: CAISEWATRRETRYF
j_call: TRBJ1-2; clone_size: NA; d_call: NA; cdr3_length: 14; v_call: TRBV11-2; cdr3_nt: TGTACCAGCATCTTAAGGGAAGCTAACTATGGCTACAGCTTC; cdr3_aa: CTSILREANYGYSF
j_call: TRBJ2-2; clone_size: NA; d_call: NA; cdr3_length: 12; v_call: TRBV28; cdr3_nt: TGTGCCGGCAGTTTCGCAACCGGGGGGCTGTTTTTT; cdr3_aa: CAGSFATGGLFF
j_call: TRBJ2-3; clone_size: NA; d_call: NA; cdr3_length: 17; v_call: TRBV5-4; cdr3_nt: TGCGCCGGCAGCGTAGACGGACACCCTCCACCTACAGATACGCAGTATTTT; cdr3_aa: CAGSVDGHPPPTDTQYF
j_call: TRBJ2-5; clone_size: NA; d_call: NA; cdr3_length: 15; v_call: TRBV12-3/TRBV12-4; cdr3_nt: TGTGCCGGCAGCACCTACCCCAGGAGCGAGGAGACCCAATACTTC; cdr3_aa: CAGSTYPRSEETQYF
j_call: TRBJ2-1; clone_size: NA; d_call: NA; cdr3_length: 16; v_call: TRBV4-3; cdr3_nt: TGCGCCAGTAGCCAAGATGCGGGAAGCTCCTACAATGAGCAGTCCTTT; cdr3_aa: CASSQDAGSSYNEQSF
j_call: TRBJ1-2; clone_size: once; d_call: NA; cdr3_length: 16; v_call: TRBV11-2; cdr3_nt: TGTGTCATCAGCCCACGAGGCGGGTATTGGAGCTATGGCTACACCTTC; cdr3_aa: CVISPRGGYWSYGYTF
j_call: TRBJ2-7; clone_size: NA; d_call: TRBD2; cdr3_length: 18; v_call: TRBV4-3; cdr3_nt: TGCGCCAGCAGCCAAACTGTGGCGGGGGGTCACATTAGCTACGAGCAGTACTTT; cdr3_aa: CASSQTVAGGHISYEQYF
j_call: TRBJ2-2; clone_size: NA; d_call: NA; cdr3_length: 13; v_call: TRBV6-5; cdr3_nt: TGTGACAGCAGGCGGGGACGGACCTGGGAGCTGTTTTTT; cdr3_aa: CDSRRGRTWELFF
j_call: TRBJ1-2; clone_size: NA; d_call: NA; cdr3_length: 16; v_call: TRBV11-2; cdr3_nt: TGTGCCAGCGGCACACGAGGCGGGGATTGGAGCTACGGCCGCACCTTC; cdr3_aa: CASGTRGGDWSYGRTF
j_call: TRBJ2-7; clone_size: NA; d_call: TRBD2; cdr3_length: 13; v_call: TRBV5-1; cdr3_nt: TGCACCAGCAGCCCCGATAGCGGGATCGGGCAGTACTTC; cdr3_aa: CTSSPDSGIGQYF
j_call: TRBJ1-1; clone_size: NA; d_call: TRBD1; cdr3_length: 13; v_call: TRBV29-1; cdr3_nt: TGCGTCGTCCTAGGGGGCCTGAACACTGAAGCTTTCTTC; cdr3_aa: CVVLGGLNTEAFF
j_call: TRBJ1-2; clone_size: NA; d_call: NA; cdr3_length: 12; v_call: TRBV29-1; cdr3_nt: TGCAGCGTTGTTCCTTGGGGTGGCGGCTACCCCTTC; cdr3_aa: CSVVPWGGGYPF
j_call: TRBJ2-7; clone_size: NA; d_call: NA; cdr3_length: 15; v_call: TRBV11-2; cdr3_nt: TGTGGCAGCAGCCTAGGCGGGACTCTACCCTACGAGCAGTACTTC; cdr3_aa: CGSSLGGTLPYEQYF
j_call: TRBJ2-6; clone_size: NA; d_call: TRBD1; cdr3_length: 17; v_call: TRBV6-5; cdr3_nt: TGTGCCAGCAGAATGGGACAGGGGGCAGGTGGGGCCAACGTCCTGACTTTC; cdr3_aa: CASRMGQGAGGANVLTF
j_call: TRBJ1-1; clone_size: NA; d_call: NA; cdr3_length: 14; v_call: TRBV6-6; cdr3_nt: TGTGCCAGCAGTCCGGCGGCACGCATCAGTGAAGCTTCCTTT; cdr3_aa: CASSPAARISEASF